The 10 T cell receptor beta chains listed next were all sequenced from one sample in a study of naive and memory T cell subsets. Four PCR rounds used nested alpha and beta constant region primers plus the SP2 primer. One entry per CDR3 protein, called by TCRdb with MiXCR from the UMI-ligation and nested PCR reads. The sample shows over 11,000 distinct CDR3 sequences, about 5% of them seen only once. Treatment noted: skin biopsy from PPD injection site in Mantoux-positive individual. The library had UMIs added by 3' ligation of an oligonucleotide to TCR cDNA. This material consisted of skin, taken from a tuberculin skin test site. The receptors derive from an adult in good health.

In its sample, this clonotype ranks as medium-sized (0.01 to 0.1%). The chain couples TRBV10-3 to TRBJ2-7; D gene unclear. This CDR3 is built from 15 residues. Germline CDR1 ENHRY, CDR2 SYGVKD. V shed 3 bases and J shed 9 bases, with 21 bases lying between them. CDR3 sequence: CAISDRMDGASGQYF. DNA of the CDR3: TGTGCCATCAGTGACCGGATGGACGGTGCCTCAGGGCAGTACTTC.

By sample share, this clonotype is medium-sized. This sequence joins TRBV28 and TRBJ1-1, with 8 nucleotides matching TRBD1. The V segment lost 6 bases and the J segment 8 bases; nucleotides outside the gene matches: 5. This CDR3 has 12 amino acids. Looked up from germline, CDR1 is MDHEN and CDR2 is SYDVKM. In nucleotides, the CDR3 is TGTGCCAGCAGACGTACAGGGGGGGAAGCTTTCTTT. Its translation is CASRRTGGEAFF. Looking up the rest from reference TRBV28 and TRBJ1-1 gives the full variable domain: DVKVTQSSRYLVKRTGEKVFLECVQDMDHENMFWYRQDPGLGLRLIYFSYDVKMKEKGDIPEGYSVSREKKERFSLILESASTNQTSMYLCASRRTGGEAFFGQGTRLTVV.

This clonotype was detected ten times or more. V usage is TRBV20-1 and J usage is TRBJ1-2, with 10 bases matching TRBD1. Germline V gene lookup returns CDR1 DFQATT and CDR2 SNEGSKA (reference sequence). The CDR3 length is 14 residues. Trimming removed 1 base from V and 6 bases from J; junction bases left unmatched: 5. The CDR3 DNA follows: TGCAGTGCTAGAGTTGCGGACAGGGGGGATGGCTACACCTTC. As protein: CSARVADRGDGYTF.

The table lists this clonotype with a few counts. CDR3: CASSRSWDRKTNSPLHF. The CDR3 DNA sequence: TGCGCCAGCAGCCGAAGTTGGGACAGGAAAACTAATTCACCCCTCCACTTT. The chain employs TRBV4-1 and TRBJ1-6; 8 bases fit TRBD1. Germline trimming cut 4 bases from V and 6 bases from J; bases unmatched to any gene: 11. Germline values: CDR1 MGHRA, CDR2 YSYEKL. The CDR3 has 17 residues.

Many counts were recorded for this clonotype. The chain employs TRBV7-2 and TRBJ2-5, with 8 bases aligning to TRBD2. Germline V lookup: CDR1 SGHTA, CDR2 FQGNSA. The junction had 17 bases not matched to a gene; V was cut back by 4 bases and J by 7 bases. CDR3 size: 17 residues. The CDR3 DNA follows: TGTGCCAGCAGCTCCACCGGTCAGCGGGGGCCCGGGGGGACCCAGTACTTC. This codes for CASSSTGQRGPGGTQYF.

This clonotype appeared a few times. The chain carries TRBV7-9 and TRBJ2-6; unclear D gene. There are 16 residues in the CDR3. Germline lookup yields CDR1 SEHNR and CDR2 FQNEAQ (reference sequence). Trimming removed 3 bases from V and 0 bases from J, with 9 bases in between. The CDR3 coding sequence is TGTGCCAGCAGCTTCGCACAGTCCTCTGGGGCCAACGTCCTGACTTTC. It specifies CASSFAQSSGANVLTF.

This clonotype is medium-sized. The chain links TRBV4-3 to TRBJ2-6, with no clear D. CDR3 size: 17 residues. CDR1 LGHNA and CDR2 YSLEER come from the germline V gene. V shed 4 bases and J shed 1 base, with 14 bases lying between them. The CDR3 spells CASSPHSRPSGANVLTF. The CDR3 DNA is TGCGCCAGCAGCCCCCACTCTCGTCCTTCTGGGGCCAACGTCCTGACTTTC.

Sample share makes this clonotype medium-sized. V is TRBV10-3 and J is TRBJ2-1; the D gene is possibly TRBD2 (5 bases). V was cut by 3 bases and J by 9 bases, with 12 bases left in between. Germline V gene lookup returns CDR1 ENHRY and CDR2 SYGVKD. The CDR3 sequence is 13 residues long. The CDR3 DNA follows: TGTGCCATCAGTGAAGGCATCCGGGGTGAGCAGTTCTTC. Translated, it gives CAISEGIRGEQFF.

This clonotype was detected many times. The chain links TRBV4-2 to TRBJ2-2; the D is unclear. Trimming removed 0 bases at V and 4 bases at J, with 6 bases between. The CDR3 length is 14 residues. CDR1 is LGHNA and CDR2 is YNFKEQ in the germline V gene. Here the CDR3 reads CASSQDVSTGELFF. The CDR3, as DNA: TGTGCCAGCAGCCAAGATGTCAGCACCGGGGAGCTGTTTTTT.

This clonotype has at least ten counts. The DNA of the CDR3 is TGTGCCAGCTCTTTAGCCCCCCCCCAGGGCACAGATACGCAGTATTTT. Translation: CASSLAPPQGTDTQYF. V usage is TRBV9 and J usage is TRBJ2-3, with no clear D. The CDR3 spans 16 residues. V lost 7 bases, J lost 1 base, and 19 bases lay in between. Germline-derived CDR1 and CDR2 are SGDLS and YYNGEE.